This TCR beta chain came from a study of CD8 T cells in ankylosing spondylitis. Broader study findings: Characteristic of ankylosing spondylitis blood, it appeared, was a TCR beta motif comprising 7 to 9 highly homologous variants.

A quantitative 5'-RACE method, one with molecular barcodes, was used to make TCR beta libraries. TCRdb processed the 5' RACE reads anew with MiXCR; each CDR3 protein has one entry. Here the sample spans some 330,000 distinct CDR3 sequences, roughly 8% being singletons. Many counts were recorded for this clonotype. The target antigen is unknown. The sample consisted of blood, either unsorted or a sorted T cell fraction (not recorded which). This receptor was identified in a male donor with ankylosing spondylitis.

CDR3 nucleotide sequence: TGTGCCAGCAGTTACTCCCATGGACCCTATATAATGAACACTGAAGCTTTCTTT. Its translation is CASSYSHGPYIMNTEAFF. The chain employs TRBV6-2 or TRBV6-3 and TRBJ1-1; D ambiguous. Germline assignment: CDR1 MNHEY and CDR2 SVGEGT. The length of the CDR3 is 18 residues. V was trimmed by 0 bases and J by 0 bases, leaving 17 bases between them.